The rows below give T cell receptor beta chains drawn from one sample of a study of radiation and T cells in renal cell carcinoma. TCRdb's copy holds only in-frame clones and misses some; the assay was immunoSEQ multiplex PCR. The table shows 65,000 to 80,000 clones, with 65% to 90% occurring only once. Sequences were derived from blood, sampled from a patient whose treatment included radiotherapy and nephrectomy. The receptors stem from a woman aged 45-65 years with renal cell carcinoma. Both conserved end residues are part of each CDR3. The D gene is left open where the match is weak. Only some rows state a clone size, as once, few, many or a class for expanded clones.

v_call: TRBV5-1
j_call: TRBJ2-1
clone_size: -
d_call: -
cdr3_aa: CASSLSEDYNEQFF
cdr3_nt: TGCGCCAGCAGCTTGTCCGAGGACTACAATGAGCAGTTCTTC

v_call: TRBV5-6
j_call: TRBJ2-4
clone_size: -
d_call: -
cdr3_aa: CASSLTAAKNIQYF
cdr3_nt: TGTGCCAGCAGCCTGACAGCAGCCAAAAACATTCAGTACTTC

v_call: TRBV7-2
j_call: TRBJ2-2
clone_size: -
d_call: -
cdr3_aa: CASSKHRTRRELFF
cdr3_nt: TGTGCCAGCAGCAAACACCGGACTCGGAGGGAGCTGTTTTTT

v_call: TRBV7-2
j_call: TRBJ1-3
clone_size: -
d_call: TRBD1
cdr3_aa: CASSLGPGQGAGNTIYF
cdr3_nt: TGTGCCAGCAGCTTAGGGCCCGGACAGGGAGCCGGAAACACCATATATTTT

v_call: TRBV5-1
j_call: TRBJ2-3
clone_size: -
d_call: TRBD1
cdr3_aa: CASSEGQGASLTDTQYF
cdr3_nt: TGCGCCAGCAGCGAGGGACAGGGGGCTAGTTTGACAGATACGCAGTATTTT

v_call: TRBV5-4
j_call: TRBJ2-1
clone_size: -
d_call: -
cdr3_aa: CASSLEGVTEQFF
cdr3_nt: TGTGCCAGCAGCTTGGAAGGTGTAACGGAGCAGTTCTTC

v_call: TRBV5-6
j_call: TRBJ1-4
clone_size: -
d_call: -
cdr3_aa: CASSPPASRRSEKLFF
cdr3_nt: TGTGCCAGCAGCCCCCCCGCCTCACGAAGGAGTGAAAAACTGTTTTTT

v_call: TRBV11-2
j_call: TRBJ1-4
clone_size: -
d_call: -
cdr3_aa: CASSSWRPEKLFF
cdr3_nt: TGTGCCAGCAGCTCTTGGCGACCAGAAAAACTGTTTTTT

v_call: TRBV2
j_call: TRBJ1-5
clone_size: -
d_call: -
cdr3_aa: CASSARLNQPQHF
cdr3_nt: TGTGCCAGCAGTGCTAGGCTCAATCAGCCCCAGCATTTT

v_call: TRBV9
j_call: TRBJ1-3
clone_size: -
d_call: -
cdr3_aa: CASSATLNTIYF
cdr3_nt: TGTGCCAGCAGCGCGACGCTAAACACCATATATTTT

v_call: TRBV19
j_call: TRBJ1-2
clone_size: -
d_call: -
cdr3_aa: CATQGGFRYYGYTF
cdr3_nt: TGTGCCACCCAAGGAGGGTTTAGGTACTATGGCTACACCTTC

v_call: TRBV5-4
j_call: TRBJ2-7
clone_size: -
d_call: -
cdr3_aa: CASSQEGGQGHEQYF
cdr3_nt: TGTGCCAGCAGCCAAGAGGGGGGGCAGGGCCACGAGCAGTACTTC

v_call: TRBV12-5
j_call: TRBJ1-2
clone_size: -
d_call: -
cdr3_aa: CASGLPGRNYGYTF
cdr3_nt: TGTGCTAGTGGATTACCGGGACGGAACTATGGCTACACCTTC

v_call: TRBV5-1
j_call: TRBJ2-5
clone_size: -
d_call: -
cdr3_aa: CASSLGTAPQETQYF
cdr3_nt: TGCGCCAGCAGCTTGGGGACAGCTCCCCAAGAGACCCAGTACTTC

v_call: TRBV10-3
j_call: TRBJ2-1
clone_size: -
d_call: TRBD1
cdr3_aa: CAISEYSDREDEQFF
cdr3_nt: TGTGCCATCAGTGAGTATTCGGACAGGGAGGATGAGCAGTTCTTC

v_call: TRBV5-8
j_call: TRBJ1-1
clone_size: -
d_call: -
cdr3_aa: CASSLYGPGENTEAFF
cdr3_nt: TGTGCCAGCAGCTTATACGGACCTGGTGAGAACACTGAAGCTTTCTTT

v_call: TRBV27
j_call: TRBJ2-1
clone_size: -
d_call: -
cdr3_aa: CASSLLGERGNEQFF
cdr3_nt: TGTGCCAGCAGTTTATTAGGGGAAAGGGGCAATGAGCAGTTCTTC

v_call: TRBV7-7
j_call: TRBJ2-5
clone_size: -
d_call: -
cdr3_aa: CASSPIGGQETQYF
cdr3_nt: TGTGCCAGCAGCCCCATTGGGGGCCAAGAGACCCAGTACTTC

v_call: TRBV6-4
j_call: TRBJ2-1
clone_size: -
d_call: -
cdr3_aa: CASSDSRRGYNEQFF
cdr3_nt: TGTGCCAGCAGTGACTCCAGGAGGGGGTACAATGAGCAGTTCTTC

v_call: TRBV7-2
j_call: TRBJ2-7
clone_size: few
d_call: -
cdr3_aa: CASTDWASRGHYEQYF
cdr3_nt: TGTGCCAGCACCGACTGGGCGTCCCGGGGACACTACGAGCAGTACTTC

v_call: TRBV6-6
j_call: TRBJ2-7
clone_size: -
d_call: -
cdr3_aa: CASSSSGGREQYF
cdr3_nt: TGTGCCAGCAGTTCTTCAGGTGGGCGCGAGCAGTACTTC

v_call: TRBV5-6
j_call: TRBJ1-6
clone_size: -
d_call: TRBD1
cdr3_aa: CASSEGTAANSPLHF
cdr3_nt: TGTGCCAGCAGCGAAGGGACAGCGGCTAATTCACCCCTCCACTTT

v_call: TRBV5-4
j_call: TRBJ2-5
clone_size: once
d_call: -
cdr3_aa: CASSLDQETQYF
cdr3_nt: TGTGCCAGCAGCTTGGACCAAGAGACCCAGTACTTC

v_call: TRBV7-8
j_call: TRBJ2-1
clone_size: -
d_call: -
cdr3_aa: CASSPGARTYNEQFF
cdr3_nt: TGTGCCAGCAGCCCGGGGGCGCGTACCTACAATGAGCAGTTCTTC

v_call: TRBV19
j_call: TRBJ2-2
clone_size: few
d_call: -
cdr3_aa: CASSIGGLLVANTGELFF
cdr3_nt: TGTGCCAGTAGTATAGGTGGACTCCTCGTAGCGAACACCGGGGAGCTGTTTTTT

v_call: TRBV6-4
j_call: TRBJ1-1
clone_size: -
d_call: TRBD1
cdr3_aa: CASSNINRTGADEAFF
cdr3_nt: TGTGCCAGCAGTAATATTAATAGGACAGGGGCGGACGAAGCTTTCTTT

v_call: TRBV7-2
j_call: TRBJ2-7
clone_size: -
d_call: -
cdr3_aa: CASSLGVGLASYEQYF
cdr3_nt: TGTGCCAGCAGCTTAGGCGTTGGGCTAGCCTCCTACGAGCAGTACTTC

v_call: TRBV29-1
j_call: TRBJ2-7
clone_size: -
d_call: TRBD2
cdr3_aa: CSVANSGGFSYEQYF
cdr3_nt: TGCAGCGTCGCTAATAGCGGGGGCTTCTCCTACGAGCAGTACTTC

v_call: TRBV7-6
j_call: TRBJ2-7
clone_size: -
d_call: -
cdr3_aa: CASSLAGGNEQYF
cdr3_nt: TGTGCCAGCAGCTTAGCAGGCGGGAACGAGCAGTACTTC

v_call: TRBV9
j_call: TRBJ2-1
clone_size: -
d_call: -
cdr3_aa: CASSVARSLASSYNEQFF
cdr3_nt: TGTGCCAGCAGCGTAGCTCGGTCCCTAGCGAGCTCCTACAATGAGCAGTTCTTC

v_call: TRBV18
j_call: TRBJ2-7
clone_size: -
d_call: -
cdr3_aa: CASSQALDSSYEQYF
cdr3_nt: TGTGCCAGCTCACAGGCGCTGGATAGCTCCTACGAGCAGTACTTC

v_call: TRBV19
j_call: TRBJ1-2
clone_size: -
d_call: -
cdr3_aa: CASSIGGAGYTF
cdr3_nt: TGTGCCAGTAGTATAGGAGGGGCTGGCTACACCTTC

v_call: TRBV10-1
j_call: TRBJ1-2
clone_size: -
d_call: -
cdr3_aa: CASSTNRDGSYGYTF
cdr3_nt: TGCGCCAGCAGTACCAACCGGGACGGGTCTTATGGCTACACCTTC

v_call: TRBV6-1
j_call: TRBJ2-1
clone_size: -
d_call: -
cdr3_aa: CASSEFFVGTGEQFF
cdr3_nt: TGTGCCAGCAGTGAATTTTTTGTGGGGACCGGTGAGCAGTTCTTC

v_call: TRBV10-2
j_call: TRBJ2-3
clone_size: -
d_call: TRBD2
cdr3_aa: CASKGLAGGATDTQYF
cdr3_nt: TGCGCCAGCAAGGGACTAGCGGGGGGGGCAACAGATACGCAGTATTTT

v_call: TRBV19
j_call: TRBJ2-2
clone_size: -
d_call: TRBD2
cdr3_aa: CASTPRASGTGELFF
cdr3_nt: TGTGCCAGTACCCCCCGGGCTAGCGGCACCGGGGAGCTGTTTTTT

v_call: TRBV9
j_call: TRBJ2-5
clone_size: -
d_call: -
cdr3_aa: CASSRRTNQETQYF
cdr3_nt: TGTGCCAGCAGCAGGAGGACTAACCAAGAGACCCAGTACTTC

v_call: TRBV9
j_call: TRBJ2-7
clone_size: -
d_call: -
cdr3_aa: CASSVDWGAEQYF
cdr3_nt: TGTGCCAGCAGCGTAGATTGGGGAGCCGAGCAGTACTTC

v_call: TRBV4-1
j_call: TRBJ1-2
clone_size: -
d_call: TRBD1
cdr3_aa: CASSQGRQGASGYTF
cdr3_nt: TGCGCCAGCAGCCAAGGACGCCAGGGGGCATCTGGCTACACCTTC

v_call: TRBV11-2
j_call: TRBJ2-5
clone_size: -
d_call: TRBD1
cdr3_aa: CASSTGQGGRETQYF
cdr3_nt: TGTGCCAGCAGCACGGGACAGGGAGGGAGAGAGACCCAGTACTTC

v_call: TRBV10-3
j_call: TRBJ2-3
clone_size: -
d_call: -
cdr3_aa: CAISESGRTSTDTQYF
cdr3_nt: TGTGCCATCAGTGAGTCGGGCAGGACTAGCACAGATACGCAGTATTTT